This T cell receptor beta chain comes out of a study of read filtering for tumor transcriptome and immune sequencing. About the research overall: DNase treatment preceded whole-transcriptome library preparation. Study-level findings and limits: This fraction held mixed bone marrow immune cells after CD138-negative sorting. Correlation between methods rose after single-read clonotypes were removed.

Notes on this clonotype: No antigen is known for it.

Molecular barcoded adaptors covering alpha/delta and beta/gamma chains were used on about 0.4 ug RNA. TCRdb re-called the reads through MiXCR, storing one row per CDR3 protein. The sample yields approximately 150,000 distinct CDR3 sequences, about 13% seen once. The CDR3 is made up of 13 amino acids. V was trimmed by 3 bases and J by 5 bases, leaving 8 bases between them. Germline CDR1 reads SGHNT; CDR2 reads YENEEA. At the time of active disease, bone marrow was collected from every patient. The rearrangement uses TRBV11-3 and TRBJ2-1; no reliable D call. The sequence was obtained from a donor aged 40 or older with multiple myeloma. The sequenced sample was a population of CD138-negative cells sorted from bone marrow. The CDR3 DNA reads TGTGCCAGCAGCTTCATGCAGAACAATGAGCAGTTCTTC. This encodes CASSFMQNNEQFF.